This TCR beta chain was found in a study of control samples from healthy donors and cancer patients. Germline-derived CDR1 and CDR2 are SGHAT and FQDESV (reference sequence). Trimming pared 5 bases from V and 5 bases from J, leaving 18 bases between. There are 15 residues in the CDR3. The repertoire was sequenced with immunoSEQ multiplex PCR; TCRdb's copy has only in-frame clones and lacks some. The sample records tens of thousands of clones, 85% to 95% being singletons. The sequenced sample was blood. This receptor was obtained from a woman between 25 and 40 years old in good health. The rearrangement links TRBV11-1 to TRBJ1-1; D is unclear. The CDR3 nucleotides are TGTGCCAGCAGCCCCGGCCCCTCGGGGAATACTGAAGCTTTCTTT. The encoded protein is CASSPGPSGNTEAFF.